These T cell receptor beta chains were read from a single sample in a study of blood T cell repertoires in COVID-19. The method was immunoSEQ multiplex PCR; TCRdb's version includes in-frame clones alone and lacks a portion of them. The repertoire holds fewer than 75,000 clones, with about 88% as singletons. Material for sequencing was peripheral blood. Receptors were obtained from a man aged 70 or older with acute or convalescent COVID-19. Each CDR3 is given with its conserved first and last residue. Fields, in order: D gene, J gene, V gene, clone size, CDR3 protein, CDR3 DNA. A D gene is named only where the DNA matches it firmly. The listing skips clone size in some rows; elsewhere it reads once, few, many or a size class.

>TRBD1|TRBJ1-5|TRBV28|once
CASSIPGQRNQPQHF
TGTGCCAGCAGTATACCGGGACAGCGCAATCAGCCCCAGCATTTT
>TRBD1|TRBJ2-1|TRBV7-9|-
CASSSKDREYNEQFF
TGTGCCAGCAGCTCAAAGGACAGGGAATACAATGAGCAGTTCTTC
>-|TRBJ2-1|TRBV30|-
CAWSRTMEQFF
TGTGCCTGGAGTAGGACAATGGAGCAGTTCTTC
>-|TRBJ1-3|TRBV18|-
CASSHDSFLSSGNTIYF
TGTGCCAGCTCACATGACAGTTTCCTAAGCTCTGGAAACACCATATATTTT
>TRBD1|TRBJ2-3|TRBV19|-
CASSGGTGSTDTQYF
TGTGCCAGCTCAGGCGGGACAGGGAGCACAGATACGCAGTATTTT
>TRBD1|TRBJ2-7|TRBV2|-
CASRPDRGGGYEQYF
TGTGCCAGCAGACCGGACAGGGGAGGAGGATACGAGCAGTACTTC
>-|TRBJ1-4|TRBV27|-
CASSWTVGDEKLFF
TGTGCCAGCAGCTGGACAGTAGGGGATGAAAAACTGTTTTTT
>TRBD2|TRBJ2-3|TRBV6-6|-
CASRHSGGAFPDTQYF
TGTGCCAGCAGACACAGCGGGGGGGCTTTCCCAGATACGCAGTATTTT
>-|TRBJ2-3|TRBV11-3|-
CASSLDIKRDTQYF
TGTGCCAGCAGCTTAGATATCAAGAGGGATACGCAGTATTTT
>TRBD2|TRBJ2-1|TRBV9|-
CASSPLGGEQWNEQFF
TGTGCCAGCAGCCCCCTGGGGGGGGAGCAGTGGAATGAGCAGTTCTTC
>TRBD1|TRBJ2-7|TRBV18|-
CASSPITGTGAYEQYF
TGTGCCAGCTCACCAATTACCGGGACAGGGGCCTACGAGCAGTACTTC
>TRBD2|TRBJ2-4|TRBV3-1/TRBV3-2|-
CASSQALAGGPQYF
TGTGCCAGCAGCCAAGCGTTAGCGGGGGGGCCGCAGTACTTC
>-|TRBJ2-2|TRBV7-2|-
CASSPPSGGELFF
TGTGCCAGCAGCCCTCCCTCGGGCGGGGAGCTGTTTTTT
>TRBD1|TRBJ1-2|TRBV19|-
CASSLGQARPGYIF
TGTGCCAGTAGTCTCGGACAGGCCCGCCCGGGCTACATCTTC
>-|TRBJ1-6|TRBV19|-
CASTESQGVGSPLHF
TGTGCCAGTACCGAATCCCAGGGTGTGGGTTCACCCCTCCACTTT
>TRBD1|TRBJ1-6|TRBV18|-
CASSPRGQSDSPLHF
TGTGCCAGCTCACCACGGGGACAGTCGGATTCACCCCTCCACTTT
>TRBD1|TRBJ2-2|TRBV10-3|-
CAIGRGTGLNTGELFF
TGTGCCATAGGACGCGGGACAGGGTTGAACACCGGGGAGCTGTTTTTT
>TRBD2|TRBJ2-3|TRBV11-2|-
CASSLVGGLAGTTDTQYF
TGTGCCAGCAGCTTAGTAGGGGGACTAGCGGGGACCACAGATACGCAGTATTTT
>-|TRBJ2-3|TRBV11-3|-
CASSLASVSPDTQYF
TGTGCCAGCAGCTTGGCTAGCGTTAGCCCAGATACGCAGTATTTT
>-|TRBJ2-1|TRBV5-8|few
CASSSRQAYYNEQFF
TGTGCCAGCAGCTCGAGACAGGCCTACTACAATGAGCAGTTCTTC
>-|TRBJ2-7|TRBV7-3|few
CASSPHSGVEQYF
TGTGCCAGCAGCCCCCACTCAGGGGTCGAGCAGTACTTC
>TRBD1|TRBJ2-2|TRBV10-1|-
CASSESGGTGPPTGELFF
TGCGCCAGCAGTGAGTCGGGAGGGACAGGGCCCCCCACCGGGGAGCTGTTTTTT
>TRBD2|TRBJ2-3|TRBV19|-
CASSIHRLAGGGDTQYF
TGTGCCAGTAGTATCCACCGACTAGCGGGGGGGGGAGATACGCAGTATTTT
>-|TRBJ1-6|TRBV11-2|-
CASSLDRGSPLHF
TGTGCCAGCAGCTTAGATCGGGGATCACCCCTCCACTTT
>-|TRBJ1-3|TRBV2|once
CASSPQTVSGNTIYF
TGTGCCAGCAGTCCTCAAACAGTCTCTGGAAACACCATATATTTT
>-|TRBJ2-7|TRBV7-2|-
CASSSRGDYEQYF
TGTGCCAGCAGCTCTAGGGGTGACTACGAGCAGTACTTC
>TRBD1|TRBJ1-5|TRBV27|few
CASSLRGGTGGANNQPQHF
TGTGCCAGCAGCCTCAGGGGTGGGACAGGGGGCGCCAACAATCAGCCCCAGCATTTT
>TRBD2|TRBJ2-7|TRBV5-8|-
CASSLDLAGGYEQYF
TGTGCCAGCAGCTTGGATTTAGCGGGGGGGTACGAGCAGTACTTC
>-|TRBJ2-2|TRBV7-2|-
CASRGGTGPALFF
TGTGCCAGCAGGGGGGGTACGGGGCCGGCCCTGTTTTTT
>TRBD2|TRBJ2-5|TRBV3-1/TRBV3-2|once
CASSQEGLAGETQYF
TGTGCCAGCAGCCAAGAGGGACTAGCGGGGGAGACCCAGTACTTC
>-|TRBJ2-5|TRBV7-9|-
CASSPYPSAPETQYF
TGTGCCAGCAGCCCTTATCCGAGCGCTCCAGAGACCCAGTACTTC
>-|TRBJ1-2|TRBV28|-
CASSTGGYGYTF
TGTGCCAGCAGTACCGGGGGCTATGGCTACACCTTC
>-|TRBJ1-2|TRBV7-2|-
CASSLVWRDVINYGYTF
TGTGCCAGCAGCTTAGTTTGGAGGGATGTTATCAACTATGGCTACACCTTC
>TRBD2|TRBJ2-2|TRBV6-5|-
CASSSGGVAGELFF
TGTGCCAGCAGTAGTGGGGGGGTTGCCGGGGAGCTGTTTTTT
>TRBD2|TRBJ2-1|TRBV18|once
CASSLSGGDYNEQFF
TGTGCCAGCTCACTTAGCGGGGGGGACTACAATGAGCAGTTCTTC
>TRBD1|TRBJ1-3|TRBV7-8|-
CASSSQGNGASSGNTIYF
TGTGCCAGCAGCTCACAGGGGAATGGGGCAAGCTCTGGAAACACCATATATTTT
>TRBD1|TRBJ2-1|TRBV5-5|-
CASSLVPGGSIGEQFF
TGTGCCAGCAGCTTGGTCCCAGGGGGATCAATAGGGGAGCAGTTCTTC
>-|TRBJ1-5|TRBV15|medium-sized
CATSRDPVSNQPQHF
TGTGCCACCAGCAGAGATCCCGTTTCCAATCAGCCCCAGCATTTT
>TRBD1|TRBJ1-5|TRBV28|-
CASSLYGTGISNQPQHF
TGTGCCAGCAGTTTATACGGGACAGGGATTAGCAATCAGCCCCAGCATTTT
>TRBD1|TRBJ1-2|TRBV2|-
CASSELRGTGGANYGYTF
TGTGCCAGCAGTGAATTGCGCGGGACAGGGGGAGCTAACTATGGCTACACCTTC
>TRBD1|TRBJ1-2|TRBV6-1|-
CASSERRTGGSVYTF
TGTGCCAGCAGTGAACGCCGGACAGGGGGCTCTGTCTACACCTTC
>-|TRBJ1-2|TRBV6-5|-
CASRYQGNYGYTF
TGTGCCAGCAGGTATCAGGGCAACTATGGCTACACCTTC